This T cell receptor beta chain emerged from a study of spatial heterogeneity in lung cancer. At the level of the study: The donors comprised 60 to 80 untreated early-stage non-small cell lung cancer patients.

V dropped 3 bases and J dropped 0 bases, with 5 bases sitting between them. In germline, CDR1 is MNHEY, CDR2 SMNVEV (reference sequence). The CDR3 has 14 amino acids. In its sample, this clonotype was seen once. The antigen is unknown. Study results and caveats: The study found ubiquitous expanded tumor TCRs in blood more at resection than follow-up.

Time point denoted: blood at routine non-recurrence follow-up after resection. Every TCR cDNA molecule carried a tag that served as a unique molecular identifier. Via MiXCR, TCRdb re-called the 5' RACE reads, giving one row per CDR3 protein. Among 85,000 to 100,000 distinct CDR3 sequences listed, approximately 19% were seen once. This sample comprised PBMCs, obtained at follow-up. The TCR comes from a male donor with early-stage non-small cell lung cancer. This chain uses TRBV27 with TRBJ2-2, with D unclear. CDR3 nucleotides: TGTGCCAGCAGTTTTACGGCGAACACCGGGGAGCTGTTTTTT. This codes for CASSFTANTGELFF.